The present entry profiles one TCR beta chain with its context. These data are taken from a study of blood T cell repertoires in COVID-19. The overall study: Spain, Italy and the United States supplied samples that represented acute and convalescent COVID-19. Sources were T cells, B-cell-depleted T cells, or PBMCs; the material itself was cDNA or gDNA.

The V end was cut by 4 bases, the J end by 3 bases, with 13 bases between. The V gene's germline CDR1 is SGDLS and CDR2 YYNGEE. The CDR3 has 15 amino acids. The authors' processing: Amplification of reference gene primers was used by the study to estimate nucleated cell counts. Using immunoSEQ multiplex PCR, the repertoire was profiled, and TCRdb retains in-frame clones only, with some absent. V, J and clone size are taken as reported in that table, and D and trimming were inferred from the DNA itself. The data contain roughly 250,000 clones, approximately 79% of them singletons. The TCR comes from a woman in her thirties or forties with active or convalescent COVID-19. Sequences were obtained from peripheral blood. The chain has TRBV9 and TRBJ1-4; tentatively, D is TRBD1 (5 bases). The chain's CDR3 is CASSPAGAANEKLFF. The CDR3 nucleotides read TGTGCCAGCAGCCCTGCTGGGGCGGCTAATGAAAAACTGTTTTTT.